One sample yielded the 15 T cell receptor beta chains listed below, sequenced in a study of OX40 agonist ivuxolimab in advanced cancers. Sequenced by immunoSEQ multiplex PCR; TCRdb stores in-frame clones only, minus some. Among about 86,000 clones listed, roughly 87% were seen once. The sample here was CD4+ or CD8+ T cells sorted from blood, taken in a trial of the OX40 agonist ivuxolimab. The source of these receptors is an adult with an advanced solid tumor such as melanoma, head and neck, liver or kidney cancer.

This clone is a singleton in its sample. V is TRBV28 and J is TRBJ2-1; D uncertain. Trimming removed 4 bases from V and 12 bases from J, with 19 bases in between. The CDR3 loop spans 14 amino acids. Germline lookup yields CDR1 MDHEN and CDR2 SYDVKM. CDR3 sequence (DNA): TGTGCCAGCAGTTCCTCCGACTGGAAAGTAGTGCAGTTCTTC. Its translation is CASSSSDWKVVQFF.

The chain links TRBV11-2 to TRBJ2-5; D may be TRBD2 (6 bases). The J call is doubtful: the DNA matches TRBJ2-7 better. The V gene's germline CDR1 is SGHAT and CDR2 FQNNGV. This CDR3 contains 15 residues. The CDR3 DNA reads TGTGCCAGCAGCCGAGTTGACGGGGGTAGCTACGAGCAGTACTTC. Protein sequence: CASSRVDGGSYEQYF.

This clone came up once. The genes are TRBV5-1 and TRBJ1-5; D is possibly TRBD1 (6 bases). The germline CDR1 and CDR2 sequences are SGHRS and YFSETQ. The ends were cut back, 2 bases at V and 1 base at J, with 19 bases in the middle. The CDR3 has 18 amino acids. CDR3 DNA sequence: TGCGCCAGCAGCTTAGGGACAAATGAAAATGGGAGCAATCAGCCCCAGCATTTT. It yields the protein CASSLGTNENGSNQPQHF.

CDR3 DNA: TGTGCCAGCAGCTTATCACCGGGACAGCAAGAGACCCAGTACTTC. Amino acid sequence: CASSLSPGQQETQYF. The rearrangement joins TRBV7-9 to TRBJ2-5; TRBD1 matches 7 bases. The germline CDR1 and CDR2 sequences are SEHNR and FQNEAQ (reference sequence). V was pared by 2 bases and J by 2 bases, with 5 bases of the junction left unmatched. This CDR3 is built from 15 residues.

The chain is built from TRBV4-3 and TRBJ2-6; D may be TRBD1 (5 bases). This CDR3 region has 15 residues. Per the germline V gene, CDR1 is LGHNA and CDR2 is YSLEER. Trimming shortened V by 3 bases and J by 4 bases, and 10 bases separated the two germline ends. CDR3 sequence: CASSQGRAGANVLTF. The CDR3 coding sequence is TGCGCCAGCAGCCAGGGCAGGGCCGGGGCCAACGTCCTGACTTTC.

The chain couples TRBV25-1 to TRBJ2-7, with D possibly called TRBD1 or TRBD2 (7 bases each). This CDR3 is built from 15 residues. The ends were cut back, 5 bases at V and 5 bases at J, with 19 bases in the middle. Per germline, CDR1 MGHDK and CDR2 SYGVNS. DNA for the CDR3: TGTGCCAGCAGTAAAAGGGGAGGGGGCCGGGACGAGCAGTACTTC. It translates to CASSKRGGGRDEQYF.

This CDR3 is CASSGGQGNYNEQFF. CDR3 coding DNA: TGTGCCAGCAGTGGAGGACAGGGCAACTACAATGAGCAGTTCTTC. The chain employs TRBV28 and TRBJ2-1; 8 positions agree with TRBD1. The CDR3 loop spans 15 amino acids. Germline CDR1 and CDR2: MDHEN and SYDVKM. Unmatched junction bases numbered 6, after V lost 5 bases and J lost 3 bases.

The V gene is TRBV2, the J gene TRBJ2-7; D gene uncertain. This CDR3 region has 14 residues. Trimming took off 4 bases at V and 6 bases at J, with 16 bases between the two ends. Germline V CDR1 and CDR2: SNHLY, FYNNEI. The CDR3 here is CASSAIRSALEQYF. Here the CDR3 DNA reads TGTGCCAGCAGTGCCATCAGGTCGGCCCTCGAGCAGTACTTC.

The rearrangement uses TRBV6-1 and TRBJ2-4; the D gene is possibly TRBD2 (6 bases). Germline V gene lookup returns CDR1 MNHNS and CDR2 SASEGT. CDR3 length equals 15 residues. Trimming cost V 7 bases and J 0 bases, with 13 bases left between them. The CDR3 coding sequence is TGTGCCAGCAAGGGGCTAGCGTTAGCCAAAAACATTCAGTACTTC. Translating it yields CASKGLALAKNIQYF.

V gene TRBV6-5 combines with J gene TRBJ1-6, with D possibly matching TRBD1 (5 bases). The length of the CDR3 is 14 residues. Germline lookup yields CDR1 MNHEY and CDR2 SVGAGI. Trimming took 2 bases from V and 9 from J, leaving 11 bases between them. CDR3 bases: TGTGCCAGCAGTTACAGGGACTGGGGTTCACCCCTCCACTTT. It is translated as CASSYRDWGSPLHF.

The gene calls are TRBV18 and TRBJ2-2, with D perhaps TRBD2 (6 bases). CDR1 is KGHSH and CDR2 is LQKENI in the germline V gene. Deletions cut 4 bases from V and 0 bases from J, with 12 bases between. The CDR3 is made up of 16 amino acids. The CDR3: CASSRSGTPNTGELFF. The CDR3 DNA follows: TGTGCCAGCTCACGCTCCGGGACTCCGAACACCGGGGAGCTGTTTTTT.

This chain links TRBV5-1 with TRBJ1-2, with TRBD1 matching over 9 bases. This CDR3 is built from 15 residues. Germline loops: CDR1 SGHRS, CDR2 YFSETQ. V dropped 5 bases and J dropped 4; count of bases not matched to a gene: 9. CDR3 coding DNA: TGCGCCAGCAGTAGTGTCACAGGGGGCACCTATGGCTACACCTTC. This gives the protein CASSSVTGGTYGYTF.

This rearrangement joins TRBV6-5 to TRBJ1-1; 7 bases align to TRBD1. CDR3 size: 14 residues. The V gene end was trimmed by 6 bases and the J gene end by 1 base; junction bases not matched to a gene: 5. Germline CDR1 reads MNHEY; CDR2 reads SVGAGI. The DNA for the CDR3 is TGTGCCAGCAGACACCGGGACAGGAACACTGAAGCTTTCTTT. Protein: CASRHRDRNTEAFF.

The V call is TRBV10-3, the J call TRBJ2-2, with 11 bases aligning to TRBD2. Unmatched junction bases numbered 6, after V lost 2 bases and J lost 1 base. From germline, CDR1 is ENHRY and CDR2 SYGVKD. The CDR3 runs 18 residues. The CDR3 spells CAISETLAGGLNTGELFF. The CDR3 DNA reads TGTGCCATCAGTGAGACTCTAGCGGGGGGCCTGAACACCGGGGAGCTGTTTTTT.

The chain links TRBV18 to TRBJ2-3, with D uncertain. Germline lookup yields CDR1 KGHSH and CDR2 LQKENI. V lost 0 bases to trimming and J lost 3 bases, with 7 bases between them. The CDR3 runs to 14 residues. CDR3 loop: CASSPPVQTDTQYF. CDR3 nucleotides: TGTGCCAGCTCACCACCGGTCCAAACAGATACGCAGTATTTT.